Listed here are 32 T cell receptor beta chains from one sample, sequenced in a study of shared clonotypes between healthy human individuals. Assay: immunoSEQ multiplex PCR; the TCRdb copy retains only in-frame clones and omits some. The sample lists around 2,100,000 clones; about 94% were seen once. Cells designated naive CD8 were CD45RO-negative and were positively selected for CCR7, with terminally differentiated effector memory CD45RA+ cells excluded. Material for sequencing was naive CD8+ T cells sorted from blood. These receptor sequences come from a man aged 18 to 29 in good health.

The genes are TRBV6-5 and TRBJ2-2; D call uncertain. CDR3 size: 15 residues. Trimming took off 0 bases at V and 5 bases at J, with 10 bases between the two ends. The germline V gene has CDR1 MNHEY and CDR2 SVGAGI. The CDR3: CASSYSDLGTGELFF. As DNA, the CDR3 is TGTGCCAGCAGTTACTCGGATCTGGGGACCGGGGAGCTGTTTTTT.

This chain joins TRBV6-1 and TRBJ1-5; TRBD1 matches 7 bases. Germline trimming cut 1 base from V and 6 bases from J; bases unmatched to any gene: 3. The CDR3 has 14 residues. Per germline, CDR1 MNHNS and CDR2 SASEGT. CDR3 residues: CASSEGRGGQPQHF. The DNA for the CDR3 is TGTGCCAGCAGTGAAGGCAGGGGGGGTCAGCCCCAGCATTTT.

V is TRBV27 and J is TRBJ1-5, with no clear D. The CDR3 sequence is 16 residues long. V lost 5 bases, J lost 6 bases, and 20 bases lay in between. Germline loops: CDR1 MNHEY, CDR2 SMNVEV (reference sequence). Here the CDR3 DNA reads TGTGCCAGCAGTCCATCCACCGGGGAGGAAACTCAGCCCCAGCATTTT. Amino acids: CASSPSTGEETQPQHF.

The chain is built from TRBV29-1 and TRBJ2-1; D gene unclear. V was clipped by 5 bases and J by 0 bases, with 11 bases between them. This CDR3 region has 14 residues. Germline loops: CDR1 SQVTM, CDR2 ANQGSEA. CDR3 bases: TGCAGCGTTTTCCCAACCCACTCCTACAATGAGCAGTTCTTC. Amino acid sequence: CSVFPTHSYNEQFF.

The chain recombines TRBV13 with TRBJ2-5, with 13 bases matching TRBD2. The CDR3 runs to 17 residues. V lost 4 bases to trimming and J lost 5 bases; unmatched junction nucleotides: 10. CDR1 PRHDT and CDR2 FYEKMQ come from the germline V gene (reference sequence). The CDR3 loop reads CASSSGLAGPPRETQYF. Written as DNA, the CDR3 is TGTGCCAGCAGCTCGGGACTAGCGGGGCCCCCGAGGGAGACCCAGTACTTC.

The chain uses TRBV5-6 and TRBJ2-7, with 9 positions matching TRBD2. Per germline, CDR1 SGHDT and CDR2 YYEEEE. The V gene end was trimmed by 2 bases and the J gene end by 8 bases; junction bases not matched to a gene: 8. This CDR3 has 14 residues. CDR3 nucleotide sequence: TGTGCCAGCAGCTTTGAAGCGGGGGGTAGTAAGCAGTACTTC. It yields the protein CASSFEAGGSKQYF.

The chain joins TRBV6-6 to TRBJ1-2, with a possible D match to TRBD1 (5 bases). This CDR3 is built from 16 residues. The germline V gene encodes CDR1 MNHNY and CDR2 SVGAGI (reference sequence). Trimming stripped 2 bases from V and 4 bases from J, with 17 bases between. The chain's CDR3 is CASSYDGGVGSYGYTF. The DNA for the CDR3 is TGTGCCAGCAGTTACGACGGAGGGGTTGGAAGCTATGGCTACACCTTC.

This clone came up once. V is TRBV11-2 and J is TRBJ2-2; tentatively, D is TRBD2 (6 bases). The CDR3 runs 19 residues. V lost 4 bases and J lost 1, with 22 bases in between. Germline loops: CDR1 SGHAT, CDR2 FQNNGV. CDR3 loop: CASSSQVGGLSENTGELFF. CDR3 sequence (DNA): TGTGCCAGCAGCTCCCAAGTTGGGGGGTTATCTGAGAACACCGGGGAGCTGTTTTTT.

The chain joins TRBV30 to TRBJ1-1; D unresolved. CDR1 GTSNPN and CDR2 SVGIG come from the germline V gene (reference sequence). The CDR3 has 14 residues. V was shortened by 3 bases and J by 4 bases, with 15 bases between the two germline ends. CDR3 nucleotide sequence: TGTGCCTGGAGGGCCTTACCCATGGCCACTGAAGCTTTCTTT. Translation gives CAWRALPMATEAFF.

The chain has TRBV10-2 and TRBJ2-5; D could derive from TRBD1 or TRBD2 (5 bases each). The germline gives CDR1 WSHSY, CDR2 SAAADI. V shed 4 bases and J shed 3 bases, with 18 bases lying between them. The CDR3 is 16 amino acids. CDR3 nucleotide sequence: TGCGCCAGCAGTGGCGAGGGACCGGAGAAAGAAGAGACCCAGTACTTC. Amino acid sequence: CASSGEGPEKEETQYF.

The chain's CDR3 is CASSQDPPKSVGDTQYF. In DNA form, the CDR3 reads TGCGCCAGCAGCCAGGACCCTCCCAAGTCGGTCGGGGATACGCAGTATTTT. V gene TRBV4-3 combines with J gene TRBJ2-3; D not resolved. V lost 3 bases and J 6 bases, leaving 22 bases between the germline ends. This CDR3 is built from 17 residues. CDR1 is LGHNA and CDR2 is YSLEER in the germline V gene.

The chain's CDR3 is CASSHEGITMVNGELFF. The CDR3 nucleotides read TGTGCCAGCAGCCACGAGGGAATTACCATGGTTAACGGGGAGCTGTTTTTT. This rearrangement joins TRBV5-6 to TRBJ2-2; TRBD2 might be the D (5 bases). Germline V gene sequence: CDR1 SGHDT, CDR2 YYEEEE. V was cut by 4 bases and J by 7 bases, with 23 bases left in between. This CDR3 region has 17 residues. The full variable domain, completed using reference TRBV5-6 and TRBJ2-2, is DAGVTQSPTHLIKTRGQQVTLRCSPKSGHDTVSWYQQALGQGPQFIFQYYEEEERQRGNFPDRFSGHQFPNYSSELNVNALLLGDSALYLCASSHEGITMVNGELFFGEGSRLTVL.

The genes are TRBV4-3 and TRBJ2-2; no clear D gene. The CDR3 length is 16 residues. Germline V CDR1 and CDR2: LGHNA, YSLEER. V gave up 0 bases and J gave up 0 bases, with 8 bases separating them. The CDR3 region is CASSQEALANTGELFF. CDR3 DNA sequence: TGCGCCAGCAGCCAAGAGGCACTCGCGAACACCGGGGAGCTGTTTTTT.

This sequence joins TRBV29-1 and TRBJ2-7; 8 bases are a match to TRBD2. Germline CDR1 SQVTM, CDR2 ANQGSEA. V lost 3 bases and J lost 4; bases outside the gene matches: 11. The CDR3 extends over 15 amino acids. The CDR3 DNA sequence: TGCAGCGTTGAGTTGGTAGCGGGAAACTTATACGAGCAGTACTTC. Its translation: CSVELVAGNLYEQYF.

V and J are TRBV6-1 and TRBJ2-3, with D perhaps TRBD1 (6 bases). Trimming pared 4 bases from V and 1 base from J, leaving 24 bases between. CDR1 and CDR2 from the germline V gene are MNHNS and SASEGT. The CDR3 contains 19 residues. The CDR3 DNA reads as TGTGCCAGCAGTGCAGGGCCCTGGGGGCCCTCCCGAGGCACAGATACGCAGTATTTT. Protein product: CASSAGPWGPSRGTDTQYF.

The rearrangement uses TRBV2 and TRBJ2-5; TRBD1 matches at 9 bases. Germline V gene data show CDR1 as SNHLY and CDR2 as FYNNEI. The CDR3 is made up of 15 amino acids. J gave up 5 bases and V 6 bases, and 10 bases lay outside the gene matches. The CDR3 region has the DNA TGTGCCAGCAGACCCGGGACAGGGATTCAGGAGACCCAGTACTTC. Amino acid sequence: CASRPGTGIQETQYF. Full variable domain (remainder filled in from reference TRBV2 and TRBJ2-5): EPEVTQTPSHQVTQMGQEVILRCVPISNHLYFYWYRQILGQKVEFLVSFYNNEISEKSEIFDDQFSVERPDGSNFTLKIRSTKLEDSAMYFCASRPGTGIQETQYFGPGTRLLVL.

Note on this clone: It may be a read error: a sequence one base away is much more abundant. Other DNA sequences from this sample encode an identical CDR3 as well. This chain joins TRBV30 and TRBJ1-1, with 8 positions matching TRBD1. This CDR3 comprises 13 residues. Per the germline V gene, CDR1 is GTSNPN and CDR2 is SVGIG (reference sequence). Germline trimming cut 5 bases from V and 0 bases from J; bases unmatched to any gene: 2. The CDR3 nucleotides read TGTGCCTGGGGACAGGGTATGAACACTGAAGCTTTCTTT. It is translated as CAWGQGMNTEAFF.

The sample holds one count of this clone. The chain carries TRBV27 and TRBJ2-1; 8 positions match TRBD1. Germline CDR1 is MNHEY and CDR2 is SMNVEV (reference sequence). The CDR3 is 15 residues long. Losses at the gene ends were 5 bases for V and 4 bases for J; bases not matched to a gene: 7. In DNA, the CDR3 is TGTGCCAGCAGTCACCAGGGGGCGAGGTACAATGAGCAGTTCTTC. Residues: CASSHQGARYNEQFF.

This chain uses TRBV15 with TRBJ1-1; D remains ambiguous. V lost 3 bases, J lost 11 bases, and 16 bases lay in between. Per germline, CDR1 LNHNV and CDR2 YYDKDF (reference sequence). CDR3 length: 13 amino acids. The DNA of the CDR3 is TGTGCCACCAGCAGTGATACGTTCTCCTGGGCTTTCTTT. Residues: CATSSDTFSWAFF.

This chain links TRBV4-1 with TRBJ2-7, with no clear D. The CDR3 covers 15 residues. V lost 0 bases, J lost 2 bases, and 11 bases lay in between. Germline CDR1 is MGHRA and CDR2 is YSYEKL. CDR3 in amino acids: CASSQEADSTYEQYF. The DNA of the CDR3 is TGCGCCAGCAGCCAAGAGGCCGATTCTACCTACGAGCAGTACTTC.

J is TRBJ1-3 and V is TRBV5-4; D is possibly TRBD1 (5 bases). Trimming cost V 3 bases and J 6 bases, with 19 bases left between them. The CDR3 extends over 16 amino acids. Germline lookup yields CDR1 SGHNT and CDR2 YYREEE (reference sequence). DNA for the CDR3: TGTGCCAGCAGCTCCCCGGGAGAGGGGTTAGAAAACACCATATATTTT. Its protein is CASSSPGEGLENTIYF.

The CDR3 region is CASSFYVIGPDTQYF. CDR3 coding DNA: TGTGCCAGCAGCTTTTATGTCATTGGTCCAGATACGCAGTATTTT. This sequence joins TRBV7-9 and TRBJ2-3; no firm D call. The CDR3 extends over 15 amino acids. V lost 3 bases to trimming and J lost 4 bases, with 14 bases between them. Germline CDR1 and CDR2: SEHNR and FQNEAQ (reference sequence).

The chain joins TRBV19 to TRBJ1-1; 7 bases map to TRBD1. V gave up 6 bases and J gave up 5 bases; unmatched junction bases: 6. Germline V gene data show CDR1 as LNHDA and CDR2 as SQIVND (reference sequence). The CDR3 extends over 13 amino acids. CDR3: CASRKGARTEAFF. In nucleotides, the CDR3 is TGTGCCAGTAGGAAGGGGGCGCGGACTGAAGCTTTCTTT.

Comment on this clone: Other DNA sequences in the sample encode the same CDR3. V usage is TRBV7-9 and J usage is TRBJ2-5, with 7 bases aligning to TRBD2. The J segment lost 2 bases and the V segment lost 0 bases, leaving 0 bases of the junction unmatched. The CDR3 covers 14 residues. Germline CDR1 SEHNR, CDR2 FQNEAQ (reference sequence). The CDR3 reads CASSLAGGQETQYF. Written as DNA, the CDR3 is TGTGCCAGCAGCTTAGCGGGGGGGCAAGAGACCCAGTACTTC.

The J gene is TRBJ1-2, the V gene TRBV4-1; D gene unclear. The germline V gene has CDR1 MGHRA and CDR2 YSYEKL. Trimming left V 0 bases short and J 2 bases short, with 10 bases between. The CDR3 length is 15 residues. As DNA, the CDR3 is TGCGCCAGCAGCCAAGAAATGGCGGACAACTATGGCTACACCTTC. It encodes CASSQEMADNYGYTF.

The chain couples TRBV19 to TRBJ2-7; unclear D gene. Trimming left V 4 bases short and J 2 bases short, with 9 bases between. CDR1 is LNHDA and CDR2 is SQIVND in the germline V gene (reference sequence). The CDR3 sequence is 13 residues long. This chain's CDR3 is CASSSGLPYEQYF. In DNA, the CDR3 is TGTGCCAGTAGTAGTGGGCTTCCCTACGAGCAGTACTTC.

The V call is TRBV9, the J call TRBJ2-1; no clear D. CDR1 and CDR2 (germline): SGDLS, YYNGEE. The CDR3 contains 14 residues. V gave up 1 base and J gave up 8 bases, with 13 bases separating them. The CDR3 region is CASSVHQMVDEQFF. CDR3 sequence (DNA): TGTGCCAGCAGCGTACACCAGATGGTAGATGAGCAGTTCTTC.

Of note for this clone: With a much larger clone just one base away, this may be a read error. The chain employs TRBV7-8 and TRBJ2-5; no clear D gene. The CDR3 is 11 amino acids. Trimming removed 4 bases from V and 2 bases from J, with 2 bases in between. Germline lookup yields CDR1 SGHVS and CDR2 FQNEAQ. The CDR3 DNA reads as TGTGCCAGCAGCTCTCAAGAGACCCAGTACTTC. Protein sequence: CASSSQETQYF. The full variable domain, rest sourced from reference TRBV7-8 and TRBJ2-5, is GAGVSQSPRYKVAKRGQDVALRCDPISGHVSLFWYQQALGQGPEFLTYFQNEAQLDKSGLPSDRFFAERPEGSVSTLKIQRTQQEDSAVYLCASSSQETQYFGPGTRLLVL.

The chain joins TRBV7-8 to TRBJ2-5; the D is unclear. Trimming removed 5 bases at V and 8 bases at J, with 24 bases between. The length of the CDR3 is 16 residues. Germline V lookup: CDR1 SGHVS, CDR2 FQNEAQ. DNA for the CDR3: TGTGCCAGCAGCCTCAACCCCGGGCCTATTCAGCTAACCCAGTACTTC. Its protein product is CASSLNPGPIQLTQYF.

Concerning this clone: This specimen includes other DNA sequences encoding the same CDR3. The chain couples TRBV27 to TRBJ2-2, with TRBD2 identical over 8 bases. This CDR3 spans 16 amino acids. Germline lookup yields CDR1 MNHEY and CDR2 SMNVEV (reference sequence). V lost 1 base to trimming and J lost 0 bases; unmatched junction nucleotides: 1. This CDR3 reads CASSLLAGTNTGELFF. The CDR3 nucleotides read TGTGCCAGCAGTTTATTAGCGGGGACGAACACCGGGGAGCTGTTTTTT.

CDR3 sequence (DNA): TGTGCCAGCAGCCCACCGGGTCATGCCTACGAGCAGTACTTC. It codes for CASSPPGHAYEQYF. The chain uses TRBV9 and TRBJ2-7; no definite D call. The germline V and J ends were trimmed by 4 bases and 2 bases, with 13 bases remaining between them. Germline loops: CDR1 SGDLS, CDR2 YYNGEE. The length of the CDR3 is 14 residues.

With respect to this clone: This sample includes further DNA sequences coding for the same CDR3. The chain couples TRBV6-5 to TRBJ2-1, with TRBD2 identical over 10 bases. Germline V lookup: CDR1 MNHEY, CDR2 SVGAGI. CDR3 length: 15 amino acids. The V segment lost 6 bases and the J segment 2 bases; nucleotides outside the gene matches: 4. The CDR3 DNA reads as TGTGCCAGCAGCCTTGGACTAGCGGCCTACAATGAGCAGTTCTTC. Translation gives CASSLGLAAYNEQFF.